These 4 T cell receptor beta chains were all obtained from the same sample, sequenced in a study of T-cell memory formation after mild COVID-19 listed by TCRdb under 2021. The method was 5' RACE. The sequencer was an Illumina NovaSeq 6000. The public sequencing data were trimmed at Q25 with fastp and processed into clonotypes with MiXCR by TCRdb, which kept only in-frame beta chains. Each CDR3 protein appears once, grouped with its most common genes and DNA. This sample is represented by 120,000 or so distinct CDR3 sequences; roughly 6% of them were singletons. Around 2% of the sample goes to the ten largest clones. The sequenced material came from PBMCs or a T cell subset sorted from them (not recorded which). The receptors shown here come from an adult woman who had mild COVID-19 (a few samples of this study predate the infection). The sample titles of this study are shuffled in the database, so cell type and time point are left out; the donor was told from shared clones.

This clonotype was recorded many times. V usage is TRBV15 and J usage is TRBJ2-4; the D gene is possibly TRBD2 (6 bases). V was pared by 4 bases and J by 6 bases, with 22 bases between. CDR1 is LNHNV, CDR2 YYDKDF, per germline (reference sequence). The CDR3 consists of 17 residues. The CDR3, as DNA: TGTGCCACCAGCACCCACAAACCGGGAGTCCGGGGAAACATTCAGTACTTC. This translates into CATSTHKPGVRGNIQYF.

This clonotype has a count of ten or more. The chain links TRBV7-2 to TRBJ2-5; 11 bases are a match to TRBD2. V lost 1 base and J lost 2; bases outside the gene matches: 0. CDR3 length: 15 amino acids. Germline assignment: CDR1 SGHTA and CDR2 FQGNSA. Written as DNA, the CDR3 is TGTGCCAGCAGCTTAGGACTAGCGGGACAAGAGACCCAGTACTTC. The encoded protein is CASSLGLAGQETQYF.

The V call is TRBV11-2, the J call TRBJ2-5, with 13 bases that match TRBD2. With 5 bases clipped from V and 4 bases from J, the junction kept 4 bases outside the gene matches. Germline CDR1 is SGHAT and CDR2 is FQNNGV. This CDR3 region has 15 residues. As DNA, the CDR3 is TGTGCCAGCAGCCCCGGGACTAGCGGGACAGAGACCCAGTACTTC. This sequence encodes CASSPGTSGTETQYF.

This clonotype was found many times. The chain recombines TRBV5-1 with TRBJ1-1, with 8 bases lining up with TRBD1. The CDR3 runs 18 residues. The germline V gene has CDR1 SGHRS and CDR2 YFSETQ. The V gene end was trimmed by 5 bases and the J gene end by 4 bases; junction bases not matched to a gene: 19. CDR3 in amino acids: CASSFGVGKDRGVTEAFF. CDR3 coding DNA: TGCGCCAGCAGTTTTGGGGTGGGTAAAGACAGGGGCGTCACTGAAGCTTTCTTT.